This T cell receptor (beta chain) was identified in a study of cytomegalovirus exposure and HLA in healthy donors. Some clones are missing from TCRdb's copy, which holds only in-frame ones; the method was immunoSEQ multiplex PCR. Of 180,000 or so clones listed, about 83% are singletons. This CDR3 region has 13 residues. V shed 6 bases, J shed 6 bases, and the junction held 7 bases outside the gene matches. Germline values: CDR1 SQVTM, CDR2 ANQGSEA. V and J are TRBV29-1 and TRBJ2-1; TRBD2 matches 8 bases. Sequenced: PBMCs. The clonotype was recovered from a woman aged 25 to 45 in good health and CMV-seronegative. The CDR3 region is CSVHGGAGNEQFF. The CDR3 nucleotides read TGCAGCGTCCACGGGGGGGCCGGCAATGAGCAGTTCTTC.